This T cell receptor (beta chain) was documented in a study of T cells in Graves' hyperthyroidism and ophthalmopathy. This CDR3 contains 16 residues. Amplification of TCR beta CDR3 regions was performed using RNA transcripts as template. In the first-round RT-PCR of the TCR CDR3, the HTBI primer set was used. TCRdb recomputed calls from the multiplex PCR reads with MiXCR, one row per CDR3 protein. The table has about 560,000 distinct CDR3 sequences, over 15% seen once. Approximately 9.3 ml of fresh peripheral blood supplied the PBMCs. Only a few counts were recorded for this clonotype. The receptor comes from a woman between 18 and 30 years old with Graves' hyperthyroidism. Source material: blood. This chain links TRBV3-2 with TRBJ1-6; TRBD1 was called by the table and not checked on the DNA. TRBV3-2 is a recognized pseudogene. CDR3 DNA sequence: TGTGCCAGCAGCCAACATTCGACAGGGGCTAATTCACCCCTCCACTTT. Translated: CASSQHSTGANSPLHF.